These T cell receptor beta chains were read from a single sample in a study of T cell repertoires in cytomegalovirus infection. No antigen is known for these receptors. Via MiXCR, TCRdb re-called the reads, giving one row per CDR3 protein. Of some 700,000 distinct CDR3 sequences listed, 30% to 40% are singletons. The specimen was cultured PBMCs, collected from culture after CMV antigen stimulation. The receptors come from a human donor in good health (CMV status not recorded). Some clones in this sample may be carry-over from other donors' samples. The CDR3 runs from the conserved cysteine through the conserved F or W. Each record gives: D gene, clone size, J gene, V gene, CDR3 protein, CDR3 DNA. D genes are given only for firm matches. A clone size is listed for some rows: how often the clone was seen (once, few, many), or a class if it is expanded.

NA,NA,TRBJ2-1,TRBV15,CATSRDLGDEQFF,TGTGCCACCAGCAGAGATTTGGGAGATGAGCAGTTCTTC
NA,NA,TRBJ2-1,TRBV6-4,CASSETWGSEQFF,TGTGCCAGCAGTGAAACCTGGGGCAGTGAGCAGTTCTTC
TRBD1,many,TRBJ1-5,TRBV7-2,CASSFEDRGRNQPQHF,TGTGCCAGCAGCTTTGAAGACAGGGGACGCAATCAGCCCCAGCATTTT
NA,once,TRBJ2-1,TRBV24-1,CATAYEAGEQFF,TGTGCCACCGCGTACGAGGCGGGTGAGCAGTTCTTC
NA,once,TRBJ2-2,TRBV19,CASSIAEHTGELFF,TGTGCCAGTAGTATAGCGGAGCACACCGGGGAGCTGTTTTTT
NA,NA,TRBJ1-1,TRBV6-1,CASSYGYTEAFF,TGTGCCAGCAGTTACGGATACACTGAAGCTTTCTTT
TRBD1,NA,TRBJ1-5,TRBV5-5,CASSLVGQGVQPQHF,TGTGCCAGCAGCTTGGTTGGACAGGGGGTTCAGCCCCAGCATTTT
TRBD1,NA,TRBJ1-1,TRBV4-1,CATSQAGTENTEAFF,TGCGCCACCAGCCAAGCCGGGACAGAGAACACTGAAGCTTTCTTT
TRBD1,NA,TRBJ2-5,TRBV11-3,CASSPGTDRETQYF,TGTGCCAGCAGCCCGGGGACAGACAGAGAGACCCAGTACTTC
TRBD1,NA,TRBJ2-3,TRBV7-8,CASSYRTGLGTDTQYF,TGTGCCAGCAGCTACCGGACAGGTTTGGGCACAGATACGCAGTATTTT
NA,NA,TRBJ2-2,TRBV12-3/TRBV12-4,CASRPGSTAGELFF,TGTGCCAGCAGACCCGGGAGCACGGCCGGGGAGCTGTTTTTT
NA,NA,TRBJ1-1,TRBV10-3,CAISEKGPEVEAFF,TGTGCCATCAGTGAGAAGGGCCCCGAGGTGGAAGCTTTCTTT
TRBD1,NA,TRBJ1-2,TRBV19,CASSPLNPGQSYGYTF,TGTGCCAGTAGTCCCCTTAATCCGGGACAGAGCTATGGCTACACCTTC
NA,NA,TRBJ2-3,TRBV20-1,CSARLSDTQYF,TGCAGTGCTAGGCTATCTGATACGCAGTATTTT
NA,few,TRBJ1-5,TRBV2,CASSETAFRSNQPQHF,TGTGCCAGCAGTGAAACTGCGTTTAGGAGCAATCAGCCCCAGCATTTT
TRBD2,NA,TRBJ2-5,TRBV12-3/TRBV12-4,CASSRLAGDLETQYF,TGTGCCAGCAGTCGACTAGCGGGAGATTTGGAGACCCAGTACTTC
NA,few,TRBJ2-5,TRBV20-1,CSAQLDRVQETQYF,TGCAGTGCCCAACTAGACAGAGTTCAAGAGACCCAGTACTTC
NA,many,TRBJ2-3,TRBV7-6,CASSQLPGLNTDTQYF,TGTGCCAGCAGCCAACTCCCGGGACTGAACACAGATACGCAGTATTTT
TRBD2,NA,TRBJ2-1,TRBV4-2,CASALRGAGSYNEQFF,TGTGCCAGCGCCCTGCGGGGAGCGGGAAGCTACAATGAGCAGTTCTTC
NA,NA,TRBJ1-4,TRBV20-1,CSVSGTNEKLFF,TGCAGTGTATCGGGAACTAATGAAAAACTGTTTTTT
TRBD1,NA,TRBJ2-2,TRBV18,CASAGTGGIGELFF,TGTGCCAGTGCCGGGACAGGGGGCATCGGGGAGCTGTTTTTT
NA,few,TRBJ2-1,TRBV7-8,CASRQWGLGDEQFF,TGTGCCAGCAGACAGTGGGGGTTGGGCGATGAGCAGTTCTTC
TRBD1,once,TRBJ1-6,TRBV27,CASSLGWTGVDSPLHF,TGTGCCAGCAGCTTAGGGTGGACAGGGGTAGATTCACCCCTCCACTTT
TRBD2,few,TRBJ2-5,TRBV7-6,CASSRRGLAGGLQETQYF,TGTGCCAGCAGCAGACGTGGACTAGCGGGAGGGTTACAAGAGACCCAGTACTTC
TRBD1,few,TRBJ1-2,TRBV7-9,CASSSFDRVVGYGYTF,TGTGCCAGCAGCTCCTTCGACAGGGTGGTAGGCTATGGCTACACCTTC
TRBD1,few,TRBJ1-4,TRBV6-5,CASSRQGWEEKLFF,TGTGCCAGCAGCCGACAGGGGTGGGAAGAAAAACTGTTTTTT
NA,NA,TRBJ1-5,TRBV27,CASTTADQPQHF,TGTGCCAGCACCACCGCCGATCAGCCCCAGCATTTT
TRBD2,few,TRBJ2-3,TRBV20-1,CSARDLLASTDTQYF,TGCAGTGCTAGAGATCTACTAGCGAGCACAGATACGCAGTATTTT
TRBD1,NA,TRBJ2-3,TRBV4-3,CASSQETGGWSTDTQYF,TGCGCCAGCAGCCAAGAGACAGGGGGATGGAGCACAGATACGCAGTATTTT
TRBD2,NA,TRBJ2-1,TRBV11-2,CASSHLIGTRNGEQFF,TGTGCCAGCAGCCATCTGATCGGGACTAGAAATGGTGAGCAGTTCTTC
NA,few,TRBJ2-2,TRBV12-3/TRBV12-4,CASRNIQVAANTGELFF,TGTGCCAGCAGAAATATTCAAGTGGCGGCGAACACCGGGGAGCTGTTTTTT
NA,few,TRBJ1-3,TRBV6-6,CASSYRTGPSGNTIYF,TGTGCCAGCAGTTACCGGACGGGCCCCTCTGGAAACACCATATATTTT
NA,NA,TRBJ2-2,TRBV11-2,CASSFFGVLGPPKPENTGELFF,TGTGCCAGCAGCTTTTTTGGGGTCCTGGGCCCCCCCAAACCAGAAAACACCGGGGAGCTGTTTTTT
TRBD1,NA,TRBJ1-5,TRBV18,CASSPVGGTASNQPQHF,TGTGCCAGCTCACCAGTCGGAGGGACAGCTAGCAATCAGCCCCAGCATTTT
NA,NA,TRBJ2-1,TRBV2,CARGGVGGGNEQFF,TGTGCCAGAGGGGGGGTGGGGGGCGGTAATGAGCAGTTCTTC
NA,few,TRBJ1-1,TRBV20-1,CSARANYGQPEAFF,TGCAGTGCTAGAGCCAACTATGGACAGCCTGAAGCTTTCTTT
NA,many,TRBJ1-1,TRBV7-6,CASSSPGVGNTEAFF,TGTGCCAGCAGCTCACCCGGGGTAGGGAACACTGAAGCTTTCTTT